The 6 T cell receptor beta chains presented below share a single source sample, sequenced in a study of blood T cell repertoires in COVID-19. The repertoire was sequenced with immunoSEQ multiplex PCR; TCRdb's copy has only in-frame clones and lacks some. This table has over 350,000 clones, roughly 90% appearing once. Sequenced input: peripheral blood. The receptor source for this set is a woman aged 30 to 39 with active or convalescent COVID-19.

The chain employs TRBV6-5 and TRBJ1-3; tentative D call: TRBD1 (6 bases). The CDR3 length is 16 residues. CDR1 is MNHEY, CDR2 SVGAGI, per germline. Trimming took 4 bases from V and 3 from J, leaving 16 bases between them. The CDR3: CASSFGHRDFGNTIYF. CDR3 DNA sequence: TGTGCCAGCAGTTTCGGGCACAGGGATTTTGGAAACACCATATATTTT.

This chain links TRBV27 with TRBJ2-7; TRBD2 agrees at 10 bases. J gave up 4 bases and V 3 bases, and 9 bases lay outside the gene matches. The V gene's germline CDR1 is MNHEY and CDR2 SMNVEV (reference sequence). The CDR3 is 16 residues long. The DNA of the CDR3 is TGTGCCAGCAGTTTGGCCTTAGCGGGGGGCTTGTACGAGCAGTACTTC. The encoded protein is CASSLALAGGLYEQYF.

This clone appeared a single time. This chain uses TRBV7-9 with TRBJ2-5, with TRBD2 matching 14 bases. V lost 5 bases to trimming and J lost 7 bases; unmatched junction nucleotides: 9. CDR1 and CDR2 from the germline V gene are SEHNR and FQNEAQ (reference sequence). The CDR3 is 16 residues long. CDR3 in amino acids: CASSIYAGTSGGTQYF. The DNA for the CDR3 is TGTGCCAGCAGCATATACGCCGGGACTAGCGGGGGGACCCAGTACTTC.

The chain is built from TRBV5-6 and TRBJ1-2, with TRBD1 matching 10 bases. V gave up 3 bases and J gave up 3 bases; unmatched junction bases: 8. CDR3 length equals 16 residues. CDR1 and CDR2 (germline): SGHDT, YYEEEE. The CDR3: CASSSVYGTGDYGYTF. The CDR3 region has the DNA TGTGCCAGCAGCTCAGTCTACGGGACAGGGGACTATGGCTACACCTTC.

V is TRBV6-5 and J is TRBJ1-3; 7 bases fit TRBD1. From germline, CDR1 is MNHEY and CDR2 SVGAGI. Losses at the gene ends were 6 bases for V and 2 bases for J; bases not matched to a gene: 4. The CDR3 loop spans 14 amino acids. The CDR3 region is CASRPTGAGNTIYF. As DNA, the CDR3 is TGTGCCAGCAGGCCCACAGGGGCTGGAAACACCATATATTTT.

The V and J genes are TRBV25-1 and TRBJ2-7; D gene unclear. The CDR3 length is 11 residues. CDR1 and CDR2 from the germline V gene are MGHDK and SYGVNS. V shed 4 bases and J shed 3 bases, with 4 bases lying between them. This CDR3 reads CASSASYEQYF. Here the CDR3 DNA reads TGTGCCAGCAGTGCCAGCTACGAGCAGTACTTC.